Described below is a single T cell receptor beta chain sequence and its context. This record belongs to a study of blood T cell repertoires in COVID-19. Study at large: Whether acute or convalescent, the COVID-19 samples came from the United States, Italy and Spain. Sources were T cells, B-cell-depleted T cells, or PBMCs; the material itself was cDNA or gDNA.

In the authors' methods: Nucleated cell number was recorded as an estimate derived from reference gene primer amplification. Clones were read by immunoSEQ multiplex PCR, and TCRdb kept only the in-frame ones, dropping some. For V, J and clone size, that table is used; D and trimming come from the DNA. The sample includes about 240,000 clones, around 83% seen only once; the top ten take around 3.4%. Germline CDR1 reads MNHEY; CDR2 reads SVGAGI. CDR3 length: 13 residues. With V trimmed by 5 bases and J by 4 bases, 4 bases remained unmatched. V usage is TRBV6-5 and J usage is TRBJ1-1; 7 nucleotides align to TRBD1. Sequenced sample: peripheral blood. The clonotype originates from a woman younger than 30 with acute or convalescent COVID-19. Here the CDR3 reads CASSPRQGTEAFF. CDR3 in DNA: TGTGCCAGCAGTCCCAGACAGGGCACTGAAGCTTTCTTT.